This TCR beta chain was recorded in a study of memory CD4+ T cells and cytomegalovirus serostatus. Study background: Of the healthy Belgian adults, under 10 were CMV seropositive and 20 to 30 seronegative. Study findings and constraints: CD4+ memory repertoires contained about 40% of the 164 reported CMV TCRbeta sequences.

Generated by immunoSEQ multiplex PCR, the TCRdb table keeps only in-frame clones and is missing some. The sample records 35,000 to 45,000 clones, about 80% being singletons. Comment on this clone: Its antigen is unidentified.

The sort gate was single viable CD3+CD4+CD8-CD45RO+ cells for memory CD4+ T cells. CD4+ T cells were isolated by positive magnetic selection. CDR3 length equals 13 residues. J gave up 3 bases and V 5 bases, and 3 bases lay outside the gene matches. Germline CDR1 is SGHAT and CDR2 is FQNNGV. Sequencing used memory CD4+ T cells from blood. This clonotype was obtained from an adult in good health and CMV-seronegative. The V call is TRBV11-2, the J call TRBJ1-2, with TRBD1 matching over 7 bases. The CDR3: CASSPGQDYGYTF. The DNA of the CDR3 is TGTGCCAGCAGCCCCGGACAGGACTATGGCTACACCTTC.